This entry is about one T cell receptor (beta chain). These data originate in a study of T cell responses to AZD1222 COVID-19 vaccine. Some clones are missing from TCRdb's copy, which holds only in-frame ones; the method was immunoSEQ multiplex PCR. The data contain over 150,000 clones, approximately 90% of them singletons. Specimen: peripheral blood, collected 28 days after the second AZD1222 dose. This sequence was found in an adult who received the AZD1222 COVID-19 vaccine.

CDR3 region: CASSEGGLGEKLFF. CDR3 nucleotides: TGTGCCAGCAGTGAAGGGGGGTTAGGGGAAAAACTGTTTTTT. The rearrangement joins TRBV2 to TRBJ1-4; maybe TRBD1 (5 bases). Trimming removed 1 base at V and 8 bases at J, with 11 bases between. Germline loops: CDR1 SNHLY, CDR2 FYNNEI. This CDR3 spans 14 amino acids. The full variable domain, with the rest looked up from reference TRBV2 and TRBJ1-4, is EPEVTQTPSHQVTQMGQEVILRCVPISNHLYFYWYRQILGQKVEFLVSFYNNEISEKSEIFDDQFSVERPDGSNFTLKIRSTKLEDSAMYFCASSEGGLGEKLFFGSGTQLSVL.